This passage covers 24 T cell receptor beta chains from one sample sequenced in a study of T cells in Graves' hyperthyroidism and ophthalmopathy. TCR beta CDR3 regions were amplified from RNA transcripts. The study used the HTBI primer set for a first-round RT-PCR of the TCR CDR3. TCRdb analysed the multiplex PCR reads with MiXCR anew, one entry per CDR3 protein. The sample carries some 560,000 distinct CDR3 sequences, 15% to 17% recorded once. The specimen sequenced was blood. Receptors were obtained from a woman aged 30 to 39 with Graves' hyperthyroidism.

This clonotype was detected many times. This CDR3 reads CASSSRIGISSTDTQYF. The CDR3, as DNA: TGTGCCAGCAGTTCTCGGATAGGAATTTCTAGCACAGATACGCAGTATTTT. The chain combines TRBV6-5 with TRBJ2-3; D uncertain. V lost 4 bases, J lost 0 bases, and 17 bases lay in between. CDR1 and CDR2 (germline): MNHEY, SVGAGI. This CDR3 is built from 17 residues.

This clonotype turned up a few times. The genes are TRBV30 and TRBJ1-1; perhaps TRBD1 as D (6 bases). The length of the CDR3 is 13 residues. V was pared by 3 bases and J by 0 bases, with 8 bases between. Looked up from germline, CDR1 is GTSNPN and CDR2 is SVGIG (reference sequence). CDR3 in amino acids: CAWSRDMNTEAFF. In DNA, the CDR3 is TGTGCCTGGAGCAGGGACATGAACACTGAAGCTTTCTTT.

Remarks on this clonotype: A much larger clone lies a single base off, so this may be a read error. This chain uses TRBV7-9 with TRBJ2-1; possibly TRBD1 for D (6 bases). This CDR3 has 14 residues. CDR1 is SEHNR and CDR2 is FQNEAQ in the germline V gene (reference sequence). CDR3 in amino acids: CASSLARWDNERFF. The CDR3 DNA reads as TGTGCCAGCAGCTTAGCTCGATGGGACAATGAGCGGTTCTTC.

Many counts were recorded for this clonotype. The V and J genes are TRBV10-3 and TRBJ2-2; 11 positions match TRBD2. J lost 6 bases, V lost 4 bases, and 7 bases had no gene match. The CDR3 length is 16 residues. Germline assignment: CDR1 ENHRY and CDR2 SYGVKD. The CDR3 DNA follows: TGTGCCATCAGTGGAGATAGCGGGAGGGCATCCGGGGAGCTGTTTTTT. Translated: CAISGDSGRASGELFF.

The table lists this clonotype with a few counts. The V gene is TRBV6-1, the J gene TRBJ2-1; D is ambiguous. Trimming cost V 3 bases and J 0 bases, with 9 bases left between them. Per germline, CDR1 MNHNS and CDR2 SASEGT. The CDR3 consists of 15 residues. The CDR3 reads CASSDMRSSYNEQFF. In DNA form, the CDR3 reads TGTGCCAGCAGTGACATGCGTAGCTCCTACAATGAGCAGTTCTTC.

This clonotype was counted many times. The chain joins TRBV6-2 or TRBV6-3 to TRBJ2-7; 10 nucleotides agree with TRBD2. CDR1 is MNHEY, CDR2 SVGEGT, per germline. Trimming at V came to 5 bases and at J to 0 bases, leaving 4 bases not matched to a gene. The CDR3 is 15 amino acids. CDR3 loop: CASSGLAASSYEQYF. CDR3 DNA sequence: TGTGCCAGCAGTGGACTAGCGGCAAGCTCCTACGAGCAGTACTTC.

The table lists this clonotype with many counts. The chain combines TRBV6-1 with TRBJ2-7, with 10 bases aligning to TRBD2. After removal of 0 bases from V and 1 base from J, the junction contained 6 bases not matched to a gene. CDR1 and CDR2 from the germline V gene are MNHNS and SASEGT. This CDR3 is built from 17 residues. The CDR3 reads CASSEAILAGGSYEQYF. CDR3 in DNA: TGTGCCAGCAGTGAAGCTATCTTAGCGGGAGGTTCCTACGAGCAGTACTTC.

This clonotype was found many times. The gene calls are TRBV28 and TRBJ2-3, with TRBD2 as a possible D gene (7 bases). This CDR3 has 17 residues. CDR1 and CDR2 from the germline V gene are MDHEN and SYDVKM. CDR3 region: CSTAVPEGGVKTDTQYF. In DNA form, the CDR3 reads TGTTCAACAGCAGTTCCAGAGGGGGGGGTGAAAACAGATACGCAGTATTTT.

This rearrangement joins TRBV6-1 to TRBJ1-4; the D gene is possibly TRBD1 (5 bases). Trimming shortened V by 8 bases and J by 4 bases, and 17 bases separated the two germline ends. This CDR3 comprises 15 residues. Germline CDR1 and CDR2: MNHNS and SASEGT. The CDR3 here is CASGLGGGFNEKLFF. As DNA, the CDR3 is TGTGCCAGCGGGCTCGGTGGGGGGTTTAATGAAAAACTGTTTTTT.

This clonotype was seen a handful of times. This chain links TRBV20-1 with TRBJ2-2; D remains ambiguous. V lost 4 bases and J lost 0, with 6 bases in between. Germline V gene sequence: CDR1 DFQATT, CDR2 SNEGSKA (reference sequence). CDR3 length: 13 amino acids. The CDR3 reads CSAKVTNTGELFF. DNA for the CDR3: TGCAGTGCTAAAGTGACGAACACCGGGGAGCTGTTTTTT.

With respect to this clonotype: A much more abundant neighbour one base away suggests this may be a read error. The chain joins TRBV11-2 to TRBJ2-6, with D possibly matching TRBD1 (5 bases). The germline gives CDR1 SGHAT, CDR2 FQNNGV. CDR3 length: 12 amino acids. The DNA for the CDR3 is TGTGCCAGCAGAGCTGGGGCCGACGTCCTGACTTTC. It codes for CASRAGADVLTF.

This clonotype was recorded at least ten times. The CDR3 sequence: CASILRTGPHNEQFF. Written as DNA, the CDR3 is TGTGCCAGCATTCTACGGACAGGCCCTCACAATGAGCAGTTCTTC. V gene TRBV28 combines with J gene TRBJ2-1; 7 nucleotides match TRBD1. Germline V gene lookup returns CDR1 MDHEN and CDR2 SYDVKM. The CDR3 totals 15 residues. The V gene end was trimmed by 7 bases and the J gene end by 5 bases; junction bases not matched to a gene: 11. Drawing the rest from reference TRBV28 and TRBJ2-1, the complete variable domain is DVKVTQSSRYLVKRTGEKVFLECVQDMDHENMFWYRQDPGLGLRLIYFSYDVKMKEKGDIPEGYSVSREKKERFSLILESASTNQTSMYLCASILRTGPHNEQFFGPGTRLTVL.

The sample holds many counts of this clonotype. The CDR3 spells CASSLLGKGRTYEQYF. The CDR3 bases are TGTGCCAGCAGTTTACTCGGCAAGGGACGAACCTACGAGCAGTACTTC. The gene calls are TRBV28 and TRBJ2-7; the D call may be TRBD1 or TRBD2 (5 bases each). Germline CDR1 reads MDHEN; CDR2 reads SYDVKM. The V and J ends lost 2 bases and 2 bases respectively, with 16 bases between them. This CDR3 has 16 amino acids. The whole variable domain, remainder taken from reference TRBV28 and TRBJ2-7, is DVKVTQSSRYLVKRTGEKVFLECVQDMDHENMFWYRQDPGLGLRLIYFSYDVKMKEKGDIPEGYSVSREKKERFSLILESASTNQTSMYLCASSLLGKGRTYEQYFGPGTRLTVT.

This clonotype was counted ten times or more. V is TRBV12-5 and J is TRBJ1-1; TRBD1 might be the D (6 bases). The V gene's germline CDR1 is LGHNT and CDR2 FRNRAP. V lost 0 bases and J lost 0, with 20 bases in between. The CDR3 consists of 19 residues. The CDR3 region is CASGLVLDSTRVLNTEAFF. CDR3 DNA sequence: TGTGCTAGTGGTTTGGTACTGGACAGCACTCGGGTTCTGAACACTGAAGCTTTCTTT.

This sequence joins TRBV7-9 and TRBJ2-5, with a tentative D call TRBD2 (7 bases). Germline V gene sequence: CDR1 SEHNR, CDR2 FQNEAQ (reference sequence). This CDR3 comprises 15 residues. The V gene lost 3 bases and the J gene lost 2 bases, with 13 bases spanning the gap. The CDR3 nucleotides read TGTGCCAGCAGCTTCCGCGGGGGCGCACAAGAGACCCAGTACTTC. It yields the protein CASSFRGGAQETQYF.

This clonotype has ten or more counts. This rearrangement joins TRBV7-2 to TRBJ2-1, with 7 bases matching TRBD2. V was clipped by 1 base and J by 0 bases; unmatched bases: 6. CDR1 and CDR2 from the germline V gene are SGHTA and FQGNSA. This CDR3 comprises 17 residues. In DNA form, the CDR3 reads TGTGCCAGCAGCTTAGAGAGACTAGCTGGCTCCTACAATGAGCAGTTCTTC. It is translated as CASSLERLAGSYNEQFF.

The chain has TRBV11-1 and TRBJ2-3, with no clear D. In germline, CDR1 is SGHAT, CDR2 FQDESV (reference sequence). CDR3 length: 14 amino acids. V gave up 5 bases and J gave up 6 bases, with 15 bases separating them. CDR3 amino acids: CASSRVRWLDTQYF. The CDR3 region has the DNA TGTGCCAGCAGCCGGGTGCGATGGTTGGATACGCAGTATTTT.

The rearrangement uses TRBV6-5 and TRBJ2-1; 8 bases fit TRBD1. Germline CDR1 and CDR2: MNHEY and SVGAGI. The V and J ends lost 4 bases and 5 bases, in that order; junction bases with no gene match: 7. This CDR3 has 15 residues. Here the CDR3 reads CASSLVGQGHNEQFF. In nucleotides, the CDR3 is TGTGCCAGCAGTTTGGTCGGACAGGGTCACAATGAGCAGTTCTTC.

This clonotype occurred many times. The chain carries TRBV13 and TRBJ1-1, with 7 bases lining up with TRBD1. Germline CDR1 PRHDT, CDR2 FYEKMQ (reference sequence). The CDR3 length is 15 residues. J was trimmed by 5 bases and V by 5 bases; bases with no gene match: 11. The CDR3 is CASSPRTGGRTEAFF. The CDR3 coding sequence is TGTGCCAGCAGCCCTCGGACAGGAGGGAGGACTGAAGCTTTCTTT.

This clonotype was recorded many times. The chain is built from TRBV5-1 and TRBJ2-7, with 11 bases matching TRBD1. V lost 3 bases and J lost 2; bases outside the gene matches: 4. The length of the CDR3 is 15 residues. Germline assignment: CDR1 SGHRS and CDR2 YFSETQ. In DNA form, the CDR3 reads TGCGCCAGCAGCTCCCGGGACAGGGGGGCCTACGAGCAGTACTTC. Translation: CASSSRDRGAYEQYF.

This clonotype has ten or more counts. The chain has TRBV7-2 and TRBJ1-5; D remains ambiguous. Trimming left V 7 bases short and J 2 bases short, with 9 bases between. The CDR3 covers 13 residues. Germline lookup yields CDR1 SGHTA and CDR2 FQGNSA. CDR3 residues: CASTQEGNQPQHF. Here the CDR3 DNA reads TGTGCCAGCACCCAGGAGGGCAATCAGCCCCAGCATTTT. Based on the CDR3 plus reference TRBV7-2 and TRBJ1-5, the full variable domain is GAGVSQSPSNKVTEKGKDVELRCDPISGHTALYWYRQSLGQGLEFLIYFQGNSAPDKSGLPSDRFSAERTGGSVSTLTIQRTQQEDSAVYLCASTQEGNQPQHFGDGTRLSIL.

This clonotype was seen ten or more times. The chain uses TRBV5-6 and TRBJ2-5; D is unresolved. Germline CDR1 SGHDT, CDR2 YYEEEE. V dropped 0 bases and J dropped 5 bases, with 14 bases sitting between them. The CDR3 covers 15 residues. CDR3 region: CASSLVLSKGETQYF. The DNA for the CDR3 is TGTGCCAGCAGCTTGGTCCTGTCCAAAGGGGAGACCCAGTACTTC. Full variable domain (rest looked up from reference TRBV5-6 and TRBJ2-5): DAGVTQSPTHLIKTRGQQVTLRCSPKSGHDTVSWYQQALGQGPQFIFQYYEEEERQRGNFPDRFSGHQFPNYSSELNVNALLLGDSALYLCASSLVLSKGETQYFGPGTRLLVL.

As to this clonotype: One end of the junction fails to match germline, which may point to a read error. The CDR3 reads CAGSRTSGGYEQYF. DNA of the CDR3: TGTGCCGGCAGCCGGACTAGCGGGGGTTACGAGCAGTACTTC. The rearrangement joins TRBV9 to TRBJ2-7; 13 nucleotides match TRBD2. Germline CDR1 reads SGDLS; CDR2 reads YYNGEE. This CDR3 contains 14 residues.

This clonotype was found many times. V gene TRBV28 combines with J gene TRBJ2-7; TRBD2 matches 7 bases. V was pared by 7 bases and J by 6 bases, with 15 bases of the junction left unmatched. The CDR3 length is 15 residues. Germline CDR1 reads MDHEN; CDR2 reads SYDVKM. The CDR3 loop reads CASKMGGSPDSEQYF. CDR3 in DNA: TGTGCCAGCAAAATGGGCGGGAGTCCCGATTCCGAGCAGTACTTC. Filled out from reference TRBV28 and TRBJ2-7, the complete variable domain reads DVKVTQSSRYLVKRTGEKVFLECVQDMDHENMFWYRQDPGLGLRLIYFSYDVKMKEKGDIPEGYSVSREKKERFSLILESASTNQTSMYLCASKMGGSPDSEQYFGPGTRLTVT.